This TCR beta chain derives from a study of T cell responses to AZD1222 COVID-19 vaccine. Overall study: Second-dose intervals near 4 or 12 weeks were combined.

With respect to this clone: Its antigen is currently unknown.

Whole-study findings and limits: Reports say nearly half of spike-specific TCRs go after unmutated variant regions. There were mostly white British donors and more females than males, and clonal diversity was possibly underestimated. Repertoire sampling happened only post peak T cell response.

Assay: immunoSEQ multiplex PCR; the TCRdb copy retains only in-frame clones and omits some. This table holds about 180,000 clones, 85% to 90% found once. The source is an adult in good health. The specimen was peripheral blood, collected on day 0 of AZD1222 vaccination.

CDR3 coding DNA: TGTGCCAGCAGCTTGAGCGGGCCGGGAGATACGCAGTATTTT. Its translation: CASSLSGPGDTQYF. V usage is TRBV7-2 and J usage is TRBJ2-3; D perhaps matches TRBD2 (6 bases). Germline CDR1 is SGHTA and CDR2 is FQGNSA. V was clipped by 3 bases and J by 5 bases, with 12 bases between them. The CDR3 runs 14 residues.